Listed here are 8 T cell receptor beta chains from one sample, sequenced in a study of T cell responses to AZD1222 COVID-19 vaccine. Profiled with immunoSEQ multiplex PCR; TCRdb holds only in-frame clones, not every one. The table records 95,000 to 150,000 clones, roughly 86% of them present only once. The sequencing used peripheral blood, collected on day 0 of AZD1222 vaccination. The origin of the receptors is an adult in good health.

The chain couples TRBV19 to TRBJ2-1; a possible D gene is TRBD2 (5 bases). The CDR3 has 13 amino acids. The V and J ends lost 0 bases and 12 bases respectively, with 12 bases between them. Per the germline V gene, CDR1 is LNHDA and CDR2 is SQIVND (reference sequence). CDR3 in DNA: TGTGCCAGTAGTATAGAGGCGGGTGCAGGGCAGTTCTTC. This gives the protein CASSIEAGAGQFF.

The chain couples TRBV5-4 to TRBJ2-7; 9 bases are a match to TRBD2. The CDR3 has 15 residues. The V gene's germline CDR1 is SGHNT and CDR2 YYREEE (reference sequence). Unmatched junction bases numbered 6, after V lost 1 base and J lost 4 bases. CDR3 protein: CASSLLAGSVYEQYF. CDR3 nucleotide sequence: TGTGCCAGCAGCTTGCTAGCGGGGTCCGTGTACGAGCAGTACTTC.

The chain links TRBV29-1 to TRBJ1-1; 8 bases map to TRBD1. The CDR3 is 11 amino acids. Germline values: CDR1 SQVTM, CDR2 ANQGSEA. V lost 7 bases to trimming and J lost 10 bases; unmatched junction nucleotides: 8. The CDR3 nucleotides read TGCAGCGGCATGACAGGGGTGGTAGCTTTCTTT. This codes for CSGMTGVVAFF.

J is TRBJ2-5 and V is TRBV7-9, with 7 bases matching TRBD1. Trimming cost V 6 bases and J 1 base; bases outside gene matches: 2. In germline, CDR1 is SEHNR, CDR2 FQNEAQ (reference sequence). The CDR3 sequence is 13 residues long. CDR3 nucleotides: TGTGCCAGCAGGGGGGACAGCCAAGAGACCCAGTACTTC. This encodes CASRGDSQETQYF.

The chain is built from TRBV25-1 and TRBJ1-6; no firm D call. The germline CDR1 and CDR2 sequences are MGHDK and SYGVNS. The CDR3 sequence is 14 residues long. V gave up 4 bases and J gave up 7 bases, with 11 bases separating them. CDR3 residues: CASSGADYNSPLHF. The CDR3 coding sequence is TGTGCCAGCAGTGGGGCAGACTACAATTCACCCCTCCACTTT.

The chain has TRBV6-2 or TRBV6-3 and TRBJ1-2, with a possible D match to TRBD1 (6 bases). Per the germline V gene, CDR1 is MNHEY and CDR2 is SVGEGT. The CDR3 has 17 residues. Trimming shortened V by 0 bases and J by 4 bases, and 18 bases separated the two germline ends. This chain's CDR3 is CASSYSPGQTYLYGYTF. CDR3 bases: TGTGCCAGCAGTTACTCCCCCGGACAGACATACCTCTATGGCTACACCTTC.

The CDR3: CSAGTSEKQFF. The CDR3 bases are TGCAGTGCTGGGACTAGCGAAAAGCAGTTCTTC. The V call is TRBV20-1, the J call TRBJ2-1; 10 bases line up with TRBD2. Germline assignment: CDR1 DFQATT and CDR2 SNEGSKA (reference sequence). The CDR3 spans 11 residues. After removal of 5 bases from V and 11 bases from J, the junction contained 3 bases not matched to a gene.

The CDR3 bases are TGTGCCAGCAGTTGGCAGGAGGGTTCACCCCTCCACTTT. It encodes CASSWQEGSPLHF. The V call is TRBV6-5, the J call TRBJ1-6; unclear D gene. Trimming removed 4 bases at V and 9 bases at J, with 10 bases between. The CDR3 spans 13 residues. Germline loops: CDR1 MNHEY, CDR2 SVGAGI.